This T cell receptor beta chain comes out of a study of T cells in narcolepsy. Study-wide context: Enrolled donors included narcolepsy type 1 or type 2 patients and healthy controls. Study-level results: Reportedly, autoreactive clonotypes were serially detected in patients' blood but not controls'. Some memory CD4+ repertoires had no autoreactive clone sequences. Same-patient CSF and blood CD4+ T cell clonotypes included HCRT-specific and TRIB2-specific autoreactive ones.

The length of the CDR3 is 21 residues. Per the germline V gene, CDR1 is MNHEY and CDR2 is SMNVEV (reference sequence). Trimming took 5 bases from V and 3 from J; bases not matched to a gene: 24. This table comes from immunoSEQ multiplex PCR, and its TCRdb copy is limited to in-frame clones, with some not included. The top ten clones hold roughly 1.4% of a sample with roughly 25,000 clones, approximately 85% of them seen once. This clone occurred once. Its antigen remains unidentified. The receptor was derived from a human donor with narcolepsy. V gene TRBV27 combines with J gene TRBJ2-1; 8 bases align to TRBD2. The sequenced material came from CD45RA- memory CD4+ T cells from PBMCs. CDR3 sequence reads: CASSDRGKRELLSGIYNEQFF. The DNA of the CDR3 is TGTGCCAGCAGTGACCGGGGGAAGCGGGAGTTACTATCCGGCATCTACAATGAGCAGTTCTTC.